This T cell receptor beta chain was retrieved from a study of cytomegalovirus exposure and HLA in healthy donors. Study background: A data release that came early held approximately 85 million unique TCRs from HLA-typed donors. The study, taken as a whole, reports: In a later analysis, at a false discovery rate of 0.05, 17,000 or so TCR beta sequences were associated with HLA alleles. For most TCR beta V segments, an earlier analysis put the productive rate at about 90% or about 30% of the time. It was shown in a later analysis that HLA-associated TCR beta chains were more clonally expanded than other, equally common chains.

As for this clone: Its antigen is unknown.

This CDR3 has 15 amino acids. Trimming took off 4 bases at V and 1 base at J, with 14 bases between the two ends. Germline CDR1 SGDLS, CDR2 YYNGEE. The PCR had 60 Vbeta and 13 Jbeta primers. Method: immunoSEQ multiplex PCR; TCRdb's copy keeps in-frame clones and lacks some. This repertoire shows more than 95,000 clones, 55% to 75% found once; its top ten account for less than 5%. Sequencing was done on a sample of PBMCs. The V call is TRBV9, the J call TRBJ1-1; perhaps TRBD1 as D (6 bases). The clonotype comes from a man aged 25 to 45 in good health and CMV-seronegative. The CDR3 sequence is CASSPVQGWNTEAFF. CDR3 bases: TGTGCCAGCAGCCCTGTACAGGGATGGAACACTGAAGCTTTCTTT.